This TCR beta chain was identified in a study of shared clonotypes between healthy human individuals. Authors' data handling: ImmunoSEQ yielded junction-only sequences lacking quality scores, so filtering differed. TCRdb's copy holds only in-frame clones and misses some; the assay was immunoSEQ multiplex PCR. The DNA was the basis for D and trimming; V, J and clone size are from that table. Of 1 million to 1.3 million clones listed, about 84% are singletons. This clone was seen a few times. This receptor was taken from a man younger than 30 in good health. Some clones in this sample may be carry-over from other donors' samples. Input material: memory CD4+ T cells from PBMCs. Subset specified: CD45RA-negative fraction.

The CDR3 protein is CAIRLQVGQGTEAFF. The CDR3, as DNA: TGTGCCATCAGACTACAGGTGGGACAGGGCACTGAAGCTTTCTTT. This chain joins TRBV10-3 and TRBJ1-1, with 9 nucleotides matching TRBD1. The CDR3 runs to 15 residues. Germline CDR1 reads ENHRY; CDR2 reads SYGVKD. The ends lost 6 bases at V and 4 bases at J; junction bases unmatched: 9.